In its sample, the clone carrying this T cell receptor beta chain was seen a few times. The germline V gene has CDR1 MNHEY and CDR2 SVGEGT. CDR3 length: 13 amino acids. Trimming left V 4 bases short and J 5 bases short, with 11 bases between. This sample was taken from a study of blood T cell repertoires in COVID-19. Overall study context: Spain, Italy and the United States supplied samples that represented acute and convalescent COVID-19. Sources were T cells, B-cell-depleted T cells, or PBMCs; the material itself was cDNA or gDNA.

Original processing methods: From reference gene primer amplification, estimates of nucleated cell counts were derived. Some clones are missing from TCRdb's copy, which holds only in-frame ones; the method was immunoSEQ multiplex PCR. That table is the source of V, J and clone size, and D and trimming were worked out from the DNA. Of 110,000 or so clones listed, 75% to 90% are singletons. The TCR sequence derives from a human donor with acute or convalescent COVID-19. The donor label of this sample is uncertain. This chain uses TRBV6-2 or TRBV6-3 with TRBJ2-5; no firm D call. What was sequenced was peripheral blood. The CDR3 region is CASSSTGLETQYF. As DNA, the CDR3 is TGTGCCAGCAGTTCAACCGGTCTGGAGACCCAGTACTTC.